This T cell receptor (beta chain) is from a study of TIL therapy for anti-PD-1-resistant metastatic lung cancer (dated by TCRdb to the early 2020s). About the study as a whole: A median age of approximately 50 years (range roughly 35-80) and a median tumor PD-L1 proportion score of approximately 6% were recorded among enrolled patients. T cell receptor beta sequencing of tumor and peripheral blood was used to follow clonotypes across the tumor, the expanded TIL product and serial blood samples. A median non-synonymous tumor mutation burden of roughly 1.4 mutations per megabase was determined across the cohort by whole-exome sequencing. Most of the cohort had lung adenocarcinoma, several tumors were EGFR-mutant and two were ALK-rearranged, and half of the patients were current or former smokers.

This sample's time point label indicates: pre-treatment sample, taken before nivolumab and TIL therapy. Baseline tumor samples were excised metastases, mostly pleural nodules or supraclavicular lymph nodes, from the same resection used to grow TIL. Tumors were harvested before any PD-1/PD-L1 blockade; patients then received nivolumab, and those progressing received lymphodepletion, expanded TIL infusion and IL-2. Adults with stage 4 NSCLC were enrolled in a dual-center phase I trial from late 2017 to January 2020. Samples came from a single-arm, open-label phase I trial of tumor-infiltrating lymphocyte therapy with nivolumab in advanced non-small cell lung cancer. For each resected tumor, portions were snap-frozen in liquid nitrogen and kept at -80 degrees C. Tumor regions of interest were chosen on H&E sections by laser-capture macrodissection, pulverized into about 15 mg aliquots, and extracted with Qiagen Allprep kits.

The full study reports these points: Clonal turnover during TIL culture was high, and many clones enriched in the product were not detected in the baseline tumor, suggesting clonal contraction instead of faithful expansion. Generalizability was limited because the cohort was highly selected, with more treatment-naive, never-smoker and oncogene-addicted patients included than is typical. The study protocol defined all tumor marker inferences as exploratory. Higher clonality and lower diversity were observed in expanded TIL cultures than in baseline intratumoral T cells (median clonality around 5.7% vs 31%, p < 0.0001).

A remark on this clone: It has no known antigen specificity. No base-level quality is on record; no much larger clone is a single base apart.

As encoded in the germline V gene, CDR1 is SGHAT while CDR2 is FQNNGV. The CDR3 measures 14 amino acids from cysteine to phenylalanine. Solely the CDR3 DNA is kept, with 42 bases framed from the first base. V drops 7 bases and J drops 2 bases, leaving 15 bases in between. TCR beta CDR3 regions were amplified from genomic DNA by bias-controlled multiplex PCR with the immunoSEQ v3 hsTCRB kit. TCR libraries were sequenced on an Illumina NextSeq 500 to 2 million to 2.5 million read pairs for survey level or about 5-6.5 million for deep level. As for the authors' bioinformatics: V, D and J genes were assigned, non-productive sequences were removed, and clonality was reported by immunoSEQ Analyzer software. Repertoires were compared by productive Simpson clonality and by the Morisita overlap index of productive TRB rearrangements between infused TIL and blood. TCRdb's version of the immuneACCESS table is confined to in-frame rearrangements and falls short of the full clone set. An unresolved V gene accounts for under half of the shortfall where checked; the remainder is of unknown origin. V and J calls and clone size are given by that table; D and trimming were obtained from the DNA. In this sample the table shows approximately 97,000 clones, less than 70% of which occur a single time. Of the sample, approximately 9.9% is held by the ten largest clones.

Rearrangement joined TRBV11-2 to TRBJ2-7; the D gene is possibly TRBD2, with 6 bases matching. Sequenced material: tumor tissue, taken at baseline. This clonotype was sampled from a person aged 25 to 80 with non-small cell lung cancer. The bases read TGTGCCAGCATCCTGGGAGCGGGCCCCTACGAGCAGTACTTC. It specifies CASILGAGPYEQYF.